Sequencing of this TCR beta chain was carried out in a study of shared clonotypes between healthy human individuals (dated by TCRdb to between 2020 and 2021). For the study in its entirety: A few men and two women, aged 18 to 49 years, made up the cohort. Per donor, leukapheresis produced somewhere between about 0.8 and 9.5 billion PBMCs. To increase sequencing depth and limit assay-specific biases, different laboratories used diverse techniques to prepare libraries and sequence TCR repertoires. Per donor, three plates each were used for CD4 naive and CD4 memory, two for CD8 naive, and one for CD8 memory. To estimate repertoire size and how much clonotype sharing occurs between individuals, the study deeply sequenced the blood TCR repertoires of five healthy adults. Beyond this particular receptor, the publication reports: Pairwise subsampling indicated that sequencing depth was expected to affect the degree of clonotype sharing among donors. Compared with non-shared clonotypes, the clonotypes found in all four sorted-subset donors had higher generation probabilities. Estimated clonotype richness was generally larger for naive than for memory subsets. Sampling was limited to blood, and TCR repertoires in tissue likely differ from TCR repertoires in blood. Approximately 4.8% of naive CD4, more than 3% of naive CD8, roughly 2.4% of memory CD4, and around 0.42% of memory CD8 clonotypes were shared across several donors. Even with the large sequencing depth, rarefaction of the sorted-subset datasets indicated that sequencing was incomplete. The genetic and exposure-history diversity represented was limited by the small number of donors.

Using the deep immunoSEQ assay, multiplex PCR amplified TCR CDR3 regions from genomic DNA. For each cell subset, the extracted genomic DNA was distributed evenly across all wells of several immunoSEQ 96-well plates, and each plate served as one replicate. For sorted subsets, about 200 ng genomic DNA, equal to 30,000 or so T cell genomes, was loaded into each replicate PCR. Purified libraries were measured with a Qubit 3.0 fluorometer, size-checked on a Bioanalyzer 2100, and measured again with the KAPA Library Quantification kit. Every immunoSEQ 96-well plate was sequenced on a dedicated single-read 150-cycle Illumina NextSeq 550 flow cell. On the authors' methods: Because the immunoSEQ output held only junctional sequences and lacked quality scores, the filtering could not match the filtering applied to full-length reads. To assign V/J genes and CDR3, sequences were annotated using PyIR, a Python wrapper for IgBLAST v1.9, with IMGT germline references. Reads were filtered out if the reads had weak V/J assignments (E-value above 1e-6), no CDR3, stop codons, out-of-frame junctions, or ambiguous translated residues. V3J clonotypes were defined by identical inferred V gene, J gene, and CDR3 amino acid sequence. To compute the percentage overlap between repertoires, the number of shared unique clonotypes was divided by the size of the smaller repertoire. Repertoire richness was assessed with RTK rarefaction, the Chao1 estimator, and Recon v2.1 estimates of unobserved clonotypes. Generation probabilities for all TCRbeta clonotypes obtained by the gDNA method from four donors were computed using OLGA. The table comes from immuneACCESS by way of TCRdb, which keeps in-frame sequences with V and J called. Part of the clones is missing from these tables; in studies checked, under half for an unresolved V gene and the rest for unknown reasons. Clonal size and the V and J genes are those of that table, whereas D and trimming came from the DNA. Present in this sample are 1.6 million or so clones, 98% of which were seen just once. The ten most abundant clones make up around 0.38% of the sample.

Germline trimming amounts to 5 bases on V and 6 bases on J, with 14 as the count of junction bases outside the gene matches. CDR1 and CDR2 were assigned from the germline V gene (reference sequence) as SGHNT and YYREEE. The CDR3 holds 16 amino acids from the cysteine to the phenylalanine. CDR3 DNA is the only sequence kept; it has 48 bases, read in frame from the first base. Healthy HIV-negative adults with no recently reported acute infections or vaccinations were included as donors. Every donor was a Caucasian adult living in Nashville, Tennessee, USA. CD4+ T cells were enriched by magnetic negative selection, after which naive cells were positively selected on CD45RA and the negative fraction was taken as the memory subset. Blood was collected by leukapheresis, and PBMCs were isolated by Ficoll-Histopaque density gradient centrifugation and then cryopreserved in liquid nitrogen vapor phase. Analytical flow cytometry was used to check the purity and quantity of every magnetically sorted T cell population. From each sorted fraction, genomic DNA was isolated and quantified by UV absorbance on a Nanodrop 2000c.

Comment on this clone: The antigen it recognizes is unknown. One base away there is no much larger clone; base qualities are not given.

Rearrangement joined TRBV5-4 to TRBJ2-1, and TRBD2 matches 7 of the central bases. Sequencing was carried out using naive CD4+ T cells sorted from blood. The sample's cell subset or site, from its label and the paper: CD45RA+ positively selected. The TCR originated in a man aged 25-40 years in good health. CDR3 reads: CASSPGLGRVFNEQFF. The DNA sequence is given as TGTGCCAGCAGTCCCGGACTAGGGAGGGTTTTCAATGAGCAGTTCTTC.